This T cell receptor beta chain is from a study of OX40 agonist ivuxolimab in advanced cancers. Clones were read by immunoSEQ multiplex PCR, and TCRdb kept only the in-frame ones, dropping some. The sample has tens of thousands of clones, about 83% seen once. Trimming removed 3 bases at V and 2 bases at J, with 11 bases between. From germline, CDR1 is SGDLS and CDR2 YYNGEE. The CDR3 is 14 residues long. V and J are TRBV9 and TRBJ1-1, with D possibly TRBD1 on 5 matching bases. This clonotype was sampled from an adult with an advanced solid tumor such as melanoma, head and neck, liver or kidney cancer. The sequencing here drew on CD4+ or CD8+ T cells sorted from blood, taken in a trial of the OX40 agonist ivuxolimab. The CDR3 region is CASSAGTFNTEAFF. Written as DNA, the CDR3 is TGTGCCAGCAGCGCTGGGACCTTTAACACTGAAGCTTTCTTT.